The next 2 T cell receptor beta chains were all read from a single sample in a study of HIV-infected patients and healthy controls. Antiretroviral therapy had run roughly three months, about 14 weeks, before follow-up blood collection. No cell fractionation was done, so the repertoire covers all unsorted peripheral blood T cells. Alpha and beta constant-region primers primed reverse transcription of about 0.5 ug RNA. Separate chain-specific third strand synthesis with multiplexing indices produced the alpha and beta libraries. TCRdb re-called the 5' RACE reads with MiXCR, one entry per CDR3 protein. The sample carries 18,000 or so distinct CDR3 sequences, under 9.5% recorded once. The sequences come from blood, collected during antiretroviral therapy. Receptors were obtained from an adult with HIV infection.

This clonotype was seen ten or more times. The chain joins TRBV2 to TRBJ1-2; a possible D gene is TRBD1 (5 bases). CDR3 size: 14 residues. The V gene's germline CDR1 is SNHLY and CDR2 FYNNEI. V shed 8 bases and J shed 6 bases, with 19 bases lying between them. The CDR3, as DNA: TGTGCCAGCCCTTCGGCGGAGTTACAGGATGGCTACACCTTC. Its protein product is CASPSAELQDGYTF.

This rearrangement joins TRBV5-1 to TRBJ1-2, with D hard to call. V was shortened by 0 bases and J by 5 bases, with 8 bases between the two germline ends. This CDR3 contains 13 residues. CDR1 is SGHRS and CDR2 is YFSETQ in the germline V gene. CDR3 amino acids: CASSLGTAYGYTF. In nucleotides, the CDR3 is TGCGCCAGCAGCTTGGGGACGGCTTATGGCTACACCTTC.